The source of this T cell receptor (beta chain) is a study of blood T cell repertoires in COVID-19. As for the study in general: The origin of the acute and convalescent COVID-19 samples was the United States, Italy and Spain. From T cells, B-cell-depleted T cells, or PBMCs came the material, which was cDNA or gDNA.

The ends lost 4 bases at V and 2 bases at J; junction bases unmatched: 4. This CDR3 comprises 16 residues. From germline, CDR1 is LNHDA and CDR2 SQIVND (reference sequence). Original data processing: Estimation of nucleated cell counts relied on the amplification of reference gene primers. The table came from immunoSEQ multiplex PCR; TCRdb's copy has only in-frame clones and leaves some out. V and J calls and clone size are given by that table; D and trimming were obtained from the DNA. The sample carries a few hundred thousand clones, roughly 91% recorded once. This clonotype was obtained from a man between 25 and 39 years old with acute or convalescent COVID-19. The chain links TRBV19 to TRBJ2-2; 10 bases are shared with TRBD2. Material for sequencing was peripheral blood. This chain's CDR3 is CASSNLAGGNTGELFF. As DNA, the CDR3 is TGTGCCAGTAGTAACTTAGCGGGAGGTAACACCGGGGAGCTGTTTTTT.